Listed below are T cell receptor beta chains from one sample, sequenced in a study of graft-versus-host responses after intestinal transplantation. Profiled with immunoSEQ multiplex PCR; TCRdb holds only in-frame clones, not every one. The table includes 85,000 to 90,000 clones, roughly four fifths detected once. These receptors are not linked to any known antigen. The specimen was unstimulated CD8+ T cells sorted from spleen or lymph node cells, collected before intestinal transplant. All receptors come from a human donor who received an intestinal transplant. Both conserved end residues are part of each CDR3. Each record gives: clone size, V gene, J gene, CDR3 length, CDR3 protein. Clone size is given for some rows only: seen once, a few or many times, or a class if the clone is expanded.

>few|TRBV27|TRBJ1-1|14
CASSPWGRDTEAFF
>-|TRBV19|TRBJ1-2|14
CASTRQGGYYGYTF
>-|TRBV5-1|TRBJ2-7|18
CASSFNPSTGESRYEQYF
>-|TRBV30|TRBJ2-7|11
CATHTGYEQYF
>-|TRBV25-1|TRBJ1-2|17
CASSEGGEGRPNYGYTF
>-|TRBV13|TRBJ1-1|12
CASSLVGYEAFF
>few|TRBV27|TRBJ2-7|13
CASSLGGRYEQYF
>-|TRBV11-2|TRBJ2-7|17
CASSLGTSGTSSYEQYF
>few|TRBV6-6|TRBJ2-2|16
CASSRGGSGDGGELFF
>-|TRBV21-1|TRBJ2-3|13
CASSKTSTDTQYF
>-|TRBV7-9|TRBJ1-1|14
CASSLKGTPVEAFF
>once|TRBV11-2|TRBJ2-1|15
CASGSGGNSYNEQFF
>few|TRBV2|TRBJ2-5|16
CASSDPLQGARETQYF
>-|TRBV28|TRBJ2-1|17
CASSSPVSGQYYNEQFF
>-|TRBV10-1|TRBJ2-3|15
CASSMDTGPTDTQYF
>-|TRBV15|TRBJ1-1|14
CATSREREWAEAFF
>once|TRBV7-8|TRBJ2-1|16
CASSLEPLAADDEQFF
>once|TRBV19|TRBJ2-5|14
CASSIVLAQETQYF
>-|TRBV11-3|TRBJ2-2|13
CASSVTLAGELFF
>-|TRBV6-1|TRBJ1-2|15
CASSEALGWGPGYTF
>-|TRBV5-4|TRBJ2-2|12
CASSHRAGELFF
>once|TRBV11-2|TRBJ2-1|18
CASSLARVIAGGDNEQFF
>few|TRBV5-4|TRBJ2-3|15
CASSLGLGDTDTQYF
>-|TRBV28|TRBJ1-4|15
CASSLGGTGVEKLFF
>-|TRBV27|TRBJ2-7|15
CASSLDSGGTYEQYF
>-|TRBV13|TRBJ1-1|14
CASSLATGGTEAFF
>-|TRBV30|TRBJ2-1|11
CASHRRDEQFF